The 25 T cell receptor beta chains listed next were all sequenced from one sample in a study of OX40 agonist ivuxolimab in advanced cancers. Profiling relied on immunoSEQ multiplex PCR, and the TCRdb table lists in-frame clones only, not all of them. The table shows about 20,000 clones, with 78% occurring only once. The source material was CD4+ or CD8+ T cells sorted from blood, sampled in a trial of the OX40 agonist ivuxolimab. The receptors shown here come from an adult with an advanced solid tumor such as melanoma, head and neck, liver or kidney cancer.

The genes are TRBV19 and TRBJ2-7; D is undetermined. Germline loops: CDR1 LNHDA, CDR2 SQIVND (reference sequence). This CDR3 spans 13 amino acids. V shed 3 bases and J shed 3 bases, with 9 bases lying between them. The CDR3 nucleotides read TGTGCCAGTAGTATCAGCCAGCTCTACGAGCAGTACTTC. Its protein is CASSISQLYEQYF. Based on the CDR3 plus reference TRBV19 and TRBJ2-7, the full variable domain is DGGITQSPKYLFRKEGQNVTLSCEQNLNHDAMYWYRQDPGQGLRLIYYSQIVNDFQKGDIAEGYSVSREKKESFPLTVTSAQKNPTAFYLCASSISQLYEQYFGPGTRLTVT.

The chain uses TRBV27 and TRBJ1-1, with TRBD1 matching 8 bases. This CDR3 comprises 16 residues. Germline CDR1 reads MNHEY; CDR2 reads SMNVEV (reference sequence). Losses at the gene ends were 5 bases for V and 0 bases for J; bases not matched to a gene: 8. The CDR3 DNA reads as TGTGCCAGCAGTGCGGGACAGGACCCCTTGAACACTGAAGCTTTCTTT. Its translation is CASSAGQDPLNTEAFF.

V gene TRBV27 combines with J gene TRBJ1-4; possible D gene TRBD1, 6 bases. Trimming cost V 3 bases and J 1 base, with 6 bases left between them. Germline CDR1 is MNHEY and CDR2 is SMNVEV (reference sequence). This CDR3 spans 14 amino acids. The CDR3 nucleotides are TGTGCCAGCAGTTTGACAGGAACTAATGAAAAACTGTTTTTT. Encoded protein: CASSLTGTNEKLFF.

This chain connects TRBV6-6 to TRBJ2-3; D remains ambiguous. The CDR3 is 15 residues long. The V end was cut by 2 bases, the J end by 5 bases, with 14 bases between. Germline lookup yields CDR1 MNHNY and CDR2 SVGAGI (reference sequence). CDR3 bases: TGTGCCAGCAGTTACGGCCCGAGACTTATAGATACGCAGTATTTT. It codes for CASSYGPRLIDTQYF.

This clone was seen a few times. The chain is built from TRBV30 and TRBJ1-3, with D tentatively TRBD1 (6 bases). The CDR3 runs to 15 residues. The V end lost 0 bases, the J end lost 4 bases, and 13 bases lay between the germline ends. Germline CDR1 GTSNPN, CDR2 SVGIG (reference sequence). The CDR3: CAWSVRGGMGNTIYF. For the CDR3, the DNA is TGTGCCTGGAGTGTAAGGGGGGGGATGGGAAACACCATATATTTT.

This clone has only one observation. V gene TRBV30 combines with J gene TRBJ2-7, with D perhaps matching TRBD2 (6 bases). The V end lost 3 bases, the J end lost 6 bases, and 18 bases lay between the germline ends. The CDR3 spans 14 residues. The germline CDR1 and CDR2 sequences are GTSNPN and SVGIG (reference sequence). This CDR3 is CAWSAPRREIEQYF. The CDR3 DNA sequence: TGTGCCTGGAGCGCCCCTCGGCGGGAAATCGAGCAGTACTTC.

The J gene is TRBJ2-7, the V gene TRBV27; the D is unclear. Deletions cut 4 bases from V and 2 bases from J, with 18 bases between. Germline CDR1 MNHEY, CDR2 SMNVEV (reference sequence). The length of the CDR3 is 16 residues. CDR3 sequence (DNA): TGTGCCAGCAGTTACTCGATGCTGGGCTTGCCCTACGAGCAGTACTTC. Protein: CASSYSMLGLPYEQYF.

This chain links TRBV19 with TRBJ2-7; TRBD1 aligns across 12 bases. The germline V gene has CDR1 LNHDA and CDR2 SQIVND (reference sequence). There are 15 residues in the CDR3. V gave up 5 bases and J gave up 2 bases; unmatched junction bases: 4. CDR3: CASSAGTGGPYEQYF. CDR3 in DNA: TGTGCCAGTAGTGCCGGGACAGGGGGCCCCTACGAGCAGTACTTC.

The gene calls are TRBV5-4 and TRBJ2-1; 10 bases line up with TRBD2. J gave up 5 bases and V 3 bases, and 8 bases lay outside the gene matches. CDR1 is SGHNT, CDR2 YYREEE, per germline (reference sequence). The length of the CDR3 is 16 residues. The DNA of the CDR3 is TGTGCCAGCAGCTCGCTTCTAGCGGGAGTCAACAATGAGCAGTTCTTC. It codes for CASSSLLAGVNNEQFF.

The rearrangement uses TRBV6-1 and TRBJ2-1, with D unresolved. Germline V lookup: CDR1 MNHNS, CDR2 SASEGT. V dropped 8 bases and J dropped 6 bases, with 17 bases sitting between them. This CDR3 is 14 amino acids long. The CDR3 DNA follows: TGTGCCAGCTCGGTGACCTCAAAGGCCAATGAGCAGTTCTTC. This translates into CASSVTSKANEQFF.

The genes are TRBV2 and TRBJ2-5; 15 bases are shared with TRBD2. Near its end, the DNA agrees better with TRBJ2-7, so the J call may be wrong. The CDR3 contains 17 residues. From germline, CDR1 is SNHLY and CDR2 FYNNEI. CDR3 coding DNA: TGTGCCAGCAGTCTCGGGACTAGCGGGAGGCTCACCTACGAGCAGTACTTC. Translated, it gives CASSLGTSGRLTYEQYF.

This chain joins TRBV29-1 and TRBJ2-1; the D call may be TRBD1 or TRBD2 (5 bases each). There are 15 residues in the CDR3. The V gene's germline CDR1 is SQVTM and CDR2 ANQGSEA. The V and J ends lost 3 bases and 0 bases respectively, with 12 bases between them. The DNA of the CDR3 is TGCAGCGTTGACTCCGGGACGGTCTCCTACAATGAGCAGTTCTTC. Protein product: CSVDSGTVSYNEQFF.

This chain links TRBV27 with TRBJ2-1; 12 bases are a match to TRBD2. The CDR3 contains 14 residues. With V trimmed by 7 bases and J by 8 bases, 6 bases remained unmatched. From germline, CDR1 is MNHEY and CDR2 SMNVEV (reference sequence). The CDR3 spells CASTTSGRIDEQFF. The DNA of the CDR3 is TGTGCCAGCACTACTAGCGGGAGGATCGATGAGCAGTTCTTC.

J is TRBJ1-1 and V is TRBV13; 12 positions match TRBD1. CDR3 length: 16 residues. CDR1 is PRHDT and CDR2 is FYEKMQ in the germline V gene (reference sequence). Unmatched junction bases numbered 6, after V lost 1 base and J lost 6 bases. This chain's CDR3 is CASSLEGTGGISEAFF. In DNA form, the CDR3 reads TGTGCCAGCAGCTTAGAAGGGACAGGGGGCATATCTGAAGCTTTCTTT.

Sample share makes this clone medium-sized. The chain employs TRBV4-3 and TRBJ1-2; D is possibly TRBD1 (6 bases). This CDR3 region has 15 residues. V lost 0 bases, J lost 5 bases, and 13 bases lay in between. Germline V gene lookup returns CDR1 LGHNA and CDR2 YSLEER. CDR3 bases: TGCGCCAGCAGCCAAGAAGGGGGTAGTCTATATGGCTACACCTTC. Its translation is CASSQEGGSLYGYTF.

The chain employs TRBV2 and TRBJ2-7, with TRBD2 identical over 12 bases. V trimming: 10 bases; J trimming: 0 bases; junction bases outside the gene matches: 7. Germline loops: CDR1 SNHLY, CDR2 FYNNEI. The CDR3 length is 15 residues. In DNA, the CDR3 is TGTGCCACGGGACTAGCGGGCTCGAGCTCCTACGAGCAGTACTTC. Translation gives CATGLAGSSSYEQYF.

The J gene is TRBJ2-3, the V gene TRBV9; possibly TRBD1 or TRBD2 for D (5 bases each). Trimming left V 4 bases short and J 0 bases short, with 9 bases between. CDR1 and CDR2 from the germline V gene are SGDLS and YYNGEE. This CDR3 is 14 amino acids long. The CDR3 sequence: CASSPWDSTDTQYF. In DNA form, the CDR3 reads TGTGCCAGCAGCCCCTGGGACAGCACAGATACGCAGTATTTT.

The rearrangement joins TRBV7-8 to TRBJ2-5; 8 bases are a match to TRBD2. The J segment lost 3 bases and the V segment lost 4 bases, leaving 16 bases of the junction unmatched. The CDR3 consists of 18 residues. Germline V CDR1 and CDR2: SGHVS, FQNEAQ. DNA of the CDR3: TGTGCCAGCAGCTCCCGATACTTTAGGCCGGGACTAGAAGAGACCCAGTACTTC. Translation: CASSSRYFRPGLEETQYF.

On this clone: A far larger clone is one nucleotide away, so this likely arose from a read error. As DNA, the CDR3 is TGTGCCAGCAGCAAGGGAGTTAACTATGGCTACACCTTC. The encoded protein is CASSKGVNYGYTF. This sequence joins TRBV7-6 and TRBJ1-2; D call uncertain. Trimming removed 5 bases at V and 1 base at J, with 8 bases between. This CDR3 comprises 13 residues. Looked up from germline, CDR1 is SGHVS and CDR2 is FNYEAQ.

The rearrangement uses TRBV28 and TRBJ2-1, with 7 positions matching TRBD2. In germline, CDR1 is MDHEN, CDR2 SYDVKM. V shed 7 bases, J shed 0 bases, and the junction held 6 bases outside the gene matches. The CDR3 sequence is 15 residues long. The CDR3 region has the DNA TGTGCCAGCATCAGCGGGGTTAGCTCCTACAATGAGCAGTTCTTC. Encoded protein: CASISGVSSYNEQFF.

This clone showed up just a few times. CDR3 protein: CASSPWGQRGGELFF. DNA for the CDR3: TGTGCCAGCAGCCCCTGGGGACAGCGGGGCGGGGAGCTGTTTTTT. The chain links TRBV9 to TRBJ2-2; D is perhaps TRBD1 or TRBD2 (7 bases each). The CDR3 is made up of 15 amino acids. Germline V CDR1 and CDR2: SGDLS, YYNGEE. V was cut by 4 bases and J by 7 bases, with 17 bases left in between.

The chain combines TRBV11-2 with TRBJ2-3, with 8 bases matching TRBD1. The CDR3 has 16 residues. The trim removed 2 bases at V and 1 base at J, leaving 5 bases unmatched. The germline gives CDR1 SGHAT, CDR2 FQNNGV. The CDR3 protein is CASSLRTGMGTDTQYF. CDR3 in DNA: TGTGCCAGCAGCTTACGGACAGGGATGGGCACAGATACGCAGTATTTT.

This chain connects TRBV13 to TRBJ2-5; the match to TRBD1 covers 10 bases. Per germline, CDR1 PRHDT and CDR2 FYEKMQ (reference sequence). J gave up 5 bases and V 5 bases, and 17 bases lay outside the gene matches. The CDR3 loop spans 18 amino acids. The CDR3 protein is CASSLWTGGEDLRETQYF. As DNA, the CDR3 is TGTGCCAGCAGCCTTTGGACAGGGGGAGAGGACCTAAGGGAGACCCAGTACTTC.

This chain connects TRBV5-6 to TRBJ1-1, with D uncertain. The CDR3 is 15 amino acids. The germline CDR1 and CDR2 sequences are SGHDT and YYEEEE. The germline V and J ends were trimmed by 4 bases and 2 bases, with 15 bases remaining between them. DNA of the CDR3: TGTGCCAGCAGCAACTACAACTGGGATAACACTGAAGCTTTCTTT. Amino acid sequence: CASSNYNWDNTEAFF.

The chain carries TRBV30 and TRBJ2-7; 9 bases map to TRBD1. This CDR3 is 14 amino acids long. Germline CDR1 and CDR2: GTSNPN and SVGIG (reference sequence). Trimming at V came to 0 bases and at J to 5 bases, leaving 5 bases not matched to a gene. The CDR3 DNA sequence: TGTGCCTGGAGTGTAGGGACAGGGTTCGACGAGCAGTACTTC. Protein sequence: CAWSVGTGFDEQYF.